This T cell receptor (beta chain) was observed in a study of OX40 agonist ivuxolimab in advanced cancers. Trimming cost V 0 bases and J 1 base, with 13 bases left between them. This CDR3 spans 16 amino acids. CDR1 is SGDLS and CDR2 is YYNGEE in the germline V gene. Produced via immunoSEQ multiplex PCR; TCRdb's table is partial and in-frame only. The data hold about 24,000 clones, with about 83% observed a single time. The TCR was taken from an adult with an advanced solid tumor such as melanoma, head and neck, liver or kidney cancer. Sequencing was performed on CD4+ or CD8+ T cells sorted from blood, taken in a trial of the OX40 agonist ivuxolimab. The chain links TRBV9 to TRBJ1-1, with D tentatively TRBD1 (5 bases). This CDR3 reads CASSVAGTISNTEAFF. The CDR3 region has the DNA TGTGCCAGCAGCGTAGCCGGGACGATCTCGAACACTGAAGCTTTCTTT.